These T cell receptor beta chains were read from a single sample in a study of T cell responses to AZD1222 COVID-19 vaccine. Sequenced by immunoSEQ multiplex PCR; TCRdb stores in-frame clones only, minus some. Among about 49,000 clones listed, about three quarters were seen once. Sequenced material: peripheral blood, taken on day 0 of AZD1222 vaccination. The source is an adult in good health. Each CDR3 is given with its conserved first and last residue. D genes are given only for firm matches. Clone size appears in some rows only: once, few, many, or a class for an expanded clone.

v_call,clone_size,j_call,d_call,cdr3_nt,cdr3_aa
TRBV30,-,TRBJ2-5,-,TGTGCCTGGAGTGTACTCGTTAGCGTGGAGACCCAGTACTTC,CAWSVLVSVETQYF
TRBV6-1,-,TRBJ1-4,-,TGTGCCAGCAGTGAAGTGGACAGTTGGGAAAAACTGTTTTTT,CASSEVDSWEKLFF
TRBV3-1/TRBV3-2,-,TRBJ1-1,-,TGTGCCAGCGGCCAAGAACAGGCGAACACTGAAGCTTTCTTT,CASGQEQANTEAFF
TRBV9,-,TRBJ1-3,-,TGTGCCAGCAGCGTCTCCACTTCTGGAAACACCATATATTTT,CASSVSTSGNTIYF
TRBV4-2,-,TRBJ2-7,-,TGTGCCAGCAGCCAAGATTGGAGCTACTCCTACGAGCAGTACTTC,CASSQDWSYSYEQYF
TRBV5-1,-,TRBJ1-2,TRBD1,TGCGCCAGCAGCCGGGGACAGCTTGCTAACTATGGCTACACCTTC,CASSRGQLANYGYTF
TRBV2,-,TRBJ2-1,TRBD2,TGTGCCAGCAGGCGGGGGGGCGGTTACAATGAGCAGTTCTTC,CASRRGGGYNEQFF
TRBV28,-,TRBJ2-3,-,TGTGCCAGCAGTTTCGGGGTTAGCACAGATACGCAGTATTTT,CASSFGVSTDTQYF
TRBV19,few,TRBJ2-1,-,TGTGCCAGTAGTATCCGGGGATCTCTTGCTGAGCAGTTCTTC,CASSIRGSLAEQFF
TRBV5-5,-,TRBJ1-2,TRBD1,TGTGCCAGCAGCTGGGACAGGGCTGTCTCGGGAGGCTATGGCTACACCTTC,CASSWDRAVSGGYGYTF
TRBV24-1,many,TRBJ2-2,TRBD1,TGTGCCACCCAAATGGGACAGTTGAACACCGGGGAGCTGTTTTTT,CATQMGQLNTGELFF
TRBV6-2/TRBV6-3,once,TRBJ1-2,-,TGTGCCAGCACCCCTGGGGGGGCGTACTATGGCTACACCTTC,CASTPGGAYYGYTF
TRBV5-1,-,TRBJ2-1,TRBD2,TGCGCCAGCAGCTTACTACCTAGTTTCCGGACTAGCCTCCTTGGGGCTGAGCAGTTCTTC,CASSLLPSFRTSLLGAEQFF
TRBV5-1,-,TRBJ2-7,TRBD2,TGCGCCAGCACCGAAATACCCTCGGGTAGCGGGAGCTCCTACGAGCAGTACTTC,CASTEIPSGSGSSYEQYF
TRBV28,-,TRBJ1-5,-,TGTGCCAGCAGGCTACAGGGAAGGGATCAGCCCCAGCATTTT,CASRLQGRDQPQHF
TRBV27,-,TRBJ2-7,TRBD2,TGTGCCAGCAGGAGGGGGACTAGCGGGACTTCCTACGAGCAGTACTTC,CASRRGTSGTSYEQYF